Shown below are 18 T cell receptor beta chains from a single sample sequenced in a study of blood T cell repertoires in COVID-19. Sequencing was performed with immunoSEQ multiplex PCR; in TCRdb, only in-frame clones are kept and a portion is missing. This sample has some 180,000 clones, with more than 75% found just once. The specimen was peripheral blood. These receptor sequences come from a man aged 50 to 60 who had recovered from COVID-19.

About this clone itself: This sample includes further DNA sequences coding for the same CDR3. This chain's CDR3 is CASIGQTYEQYF. The CDR3 DNA reads TGTGCCAGCATCGGACAGACTTACGAGCAGTACTTC. V usage is TRBV28 and J usage is TRBJ2-7, with D possibly TRBD1 on 6 matching bases. Germline CDR1 reads MDHEN; CDR2 reads SYDVKM. CDR3 size: 12 residues. V shed 7 bases and J shed 4 bases, with 11 bases lying between them.

This clone was observed once. The CDR3 coding sequence is TGCGCCAGCAGCACGACTGACAGGGGCAATGAAAAACTGTTTTTT. This translates into CASSTTDRGNEKLFF. V and J are TRBV5-1 and TRBJ1-4; 8 nucleotides line up with TRBD1. Germline loops: CDR1 SGHRS, CDR2 YFSETQ. J gave up 5 bases and V 4 bases, and 7 bases lay outside the gene matches. The CDR3 runs 15 residues.

The rearrangement joins TRBV5-3 to TRBJ1-4; D is ambiguous. TRBV5-3 is assigned to the ORF class and has an uncertain function. V lost 0 bases to trimming and J lost 8 bases, with 17 bases between them. The CDR3 length is 16 residues. CDR3 amino acids: CARSLVLGAAPEKLFF. As DNA, the CDR3 is TGTGCCAGAAGCTTGGTTCTCGGCGCGGCGCCCGAAAAACTGTTTTTT.

The chain employs TRBV2 and TRBJ2-2, with TRBD2 as a possible D gene (5 bases). V was clipped by 7 bases and J by 7 bases, with 19 bases between them. Germline CDR1 and CDR2: SNHLY and FYNNEI. The CDR3 is made up of 15 amino acids. CDR3 nucleotide sequence: TGTGCCAGCACCCTGGAGGCCGCGAAGGACGGGGAGCTGTTTTTT. Translated, it gives CASTLEAAKDGELFF. Variable domain in full (rest from reference TRBV2 and TRBJ2-2): EPEVTQTPSHQVTQMGQEVILRCVPISNHLYFYWYRQILGQKVEFLVSFYNNEISEKSEIFDDQFSVERPDGSNFTLKIRSTKLEDSAMYFCASTLEAAKDGELFFGEGSRLTVL.

The rearrangement links TRBV7-9 to TRBJ2-1; the match to TRBD2 covers 12 bases. The J segment lost 0 bases and the V segment lost 5 bases, leaving 5 bases of the junction unmatched. CDR3 size: 17 residues. The germline V gene has CDR1 SEHNR and CDR2 FQNEAQ (reference sequence). In nucleotides, the CDR3 is TGTGCCAGCAGCCGCGGACTAGCGGGAAGCTCCTACAATGAGCAGTTCTTC. Its protein is CASSRGLAGSSYNEQFF.

The chain combines TRBV7-3 with TRBJ2-7, with TRBD1 matching over 7 bases. V shed 3 bases and J 4 bases; nucleotides not matched to a gene: 9. This CDR3 contains 15 residues. CDR1 SGHTA and CDR2 FQGTGA come from the germline V gene. CDR3 region: CASSFTTGLGYEQYF. For the CDR3, the DNA is TGTGCCAGCAGCTTCACGACAGGGCTTGGGTACGAGCAGTACTTC.

This clone was seen a few times. The chain combines TRBV27 with TRBJ2-1, with a weak D call TRBD1 (6 bases). V dropped 2 bases and J dropped 1 base, with 9 bases sitting between them. This CDR3 is built from 15 residues. The germline V gene has CDR1 MNHEY and CDR2 SMNVEV (reference sequence). The CDR3 bases are TGTGCCAGCAGTTTAGACAGGCCTTCCTACAATGAGCAGTTCTTC. Translation: CASSLDRPSYNEQFF.

This rearrangement joins TRBV2 to TRBJ2-3; 11 positions agree with TRBD2. Losses at the gene ends were 8 bases for V and 4 bases for J; bases not matched to a gene: 2. The CDR3 covers 13 residues. CDR1 and CDR2 from the germline V gene are SNHLY and FYNNEI. The CDR3 protein is CASLAGGPDTQYF. Here the CDR3 DNA reads TGTGCCAGCTTAGCGGGAGGGCCAGATACGCAGTATTTT. The complete variable domain, with remaining parts taken from reference TRBV2 and TRBJ2-3, reads EPEVTQTPSHQVTQMGQEVILRCVPISNHLYFYWYRQILGQKVEFLVSFYNNEISEKSEIFDDQFSVERPDGSNFTLKIRSTKLEDSAMYFCASLAGGPDTQYFGPGTRLTVL.

This rearrangement joins TRBV9 to TRBJ2-5; 15 bases map to TRBD2. The CDR3 has 17 residues. Germline V gene data show CDR1 as SGDLS and CDR2 as YYNGEE. Trimming cost V 4 bases and J 4 bases; bases outside gene matches: 8. CDR3 in amino acids: CASSPGTSGRSGETQYF. The CDR3 nucleotides are TGTGCCAGCAGCCCCGGGACTAGCGGGAGGAGTGGAGAGACCCAGTACTTC.

The gene calls are TRBV5-4 and TRBJ2-7; 10 nucleotides line up with TRBD1. The CDR3 covers 17 residues. V lost 6 bases to trimming and J lost 7 bases; unmatched junction nucleotides: 19. Germline values: CDR1 SGHNT, CDR2 YYREEE (reference sequence). CDR3 in DNA: TGTGCCAGCACCCGACTATTGACCGGGACAGGGGCTTCGGAGCAGTACTTC. Translation: CASTRLLTGTGASEQYF.

The chain has TRBV4-3 and TRBJ2-1; 10 positions match TRBD1. Germline lookup yields CDR1 LGHNA and CDR2 YSLEER. The CDR3 extends over 17 amino acids. The trim removed 0 bases at V and 0 bases at J, leaving 2 bases unmatched. CDR3 loop: CASSQDRQGASYNEQFF. Here the CDR3 DNA reads TGCGCCAGCAGCCAAGATCGACAGGGGGCCTCCTACAATGAGCAGTTCTTC.

In this sample, this clone turned up a few times. J is TRBJ1-1 and V is TRBV19; 7 positions match TRBD1. V shed 7 bases and J 6 bases; nucleotides not matched to a gene: 11. Germline CDR1 reads LNHDA; CDR2 reads SQIVND (reference sequence). This CDR3 has 14 residues. The CDR3 coding sequence is TGTGCCAGTATCTCAACAGGGGCAGGTCCTGAAGCTTTCTTT. Residues: CASISTGAGPEAFF.

The chain carries TRBV15 and TRBJ2-3; TRBD2 might be the D (6 bases). CDR3 length: 14 amino acids. CDR1 and CDR2 from the germline V gene are LNHNV and YYDKDF (reference sequence). Trimming pared 3 bases from V and 0 bases from J, leaving 7 bases between. CDR3 sequence (DNA): TGTGCCACCAGCAGCGGGGGTAGCACAGATACGCAGTATTTT. Translating gives CATSSGGSTDTQYF.

The chain joins TRBV5-5 to TRBJ1-2; TRBD1 might be the D (6 bases). The V and J ends lost 4 bases and 0 bases respectively, with 13 bases between them. Germline CDR1 is SGHKS and CDR2 is YYEKEE (reference sequence). There are 15 residues in the CDR3. This CDR3 is CASSPWTDPNYGYTF. The CDR3 DNA sequence: TGTGCCAGCAGCCCCTGGACAGACCCTAACTATGGCTACACCTTC.

This chain links TRBV18 with TRBJ2-3; 7 bases map to TRBD2. The CDR3 is 16 residues long. V dropped 2 bases and J dropped 2; count of bases not matched to a gene: 7. Germline V gene sequence: CDR1 KGHSH, CDR2 LQKENI. The CDR3 loop is CASSPLVGGITDTQYF. DNA for the CDR3: TGTGCCAGCTCACCATTAGTGGGGGGGATCACAGATACGCAGTATTTT.

J is TRBJ2-1 and V is TRBV15, with 7 bases that match TRBD1. After removal of 3 bases from V and 5 bases from J, the junction contained 4 bases not matched to a gene. This CDR3 spans 14 amino acids. Germline values: CDR1 LNHNV, CDR2 YYDKDF (reference sequence). The CDR3 region has the DNA TGTGCCACCAGCAGGCGGACAGGCAACAATGAGCAGTTCTTC. Residues: CATSRRTGNNEQFF. The full variable domain, completed using reference TRBV15 and TRBJ2-1, is DAMVIQNPRYQVTQFGKPVTLSCSQTLNHNVMYWYQQKSSQAPKLLFHYYDKDFNNEADTPDNFQSRRPNTSFCFLDIRSPGLGDTAMYLCATSRRTGNNEQFFGPGTRLTVL.

This clone was seen only a few times. This chain uses TRBV3-1 (or the pseudogene TRBV3-2) with TRBJ2-5; 10 bases line up with TRBD1. Germline CDR1 is LGHDT and CDR2 is YNNKEL (reference sequence). V lost 8 bases, J lost 4 bases, and 7 bases stayed unmatched. The CDR3 extends over 14 amino acids. CDR3 sequence reads: CASLSTGGGETQYF. CDR3 DNA: TGTGCCAGCTTATCGACAGGGGGCGGAGAGACCCAGTACTTC.

V usage is TRBV18 and J usage is TRBJ1-2, with 8 bases fitting TRBD1. CDR3 length: 14 residues. V shed 3 bases, J shed 8 bases, and the junction held 8 bases outside the gene matches. CDR1 and CDR2 (germline): KGHSH, LQKENI. CDR3 region: CASSPVSGQAGYTF. As DNA, the CDR3 is TGTGCCAGCTCACCCGTCTCGGGACAGGCCGGCTACACCTTC.